This section outlines one TCR beta chain sequence together with its context. The target antigen is unknown. This sample is part of a study of cytomegalovirus exposure and HLA in healthy donors. Whole-study results and caveats: There were reportedly fewer N-insertions in an Asian-associated ancestry cluster than the approximately 640-donor mean, in a later analysis.

PCR amplification relied on 60 Vbeta primers (plus 13 Jbeta primers). Generated by immunoSEQ multiplex PCR, the TCRdb table keeps only in-frame clones and is missing some. The repertoire holds about 98,000 clones, with approximately 70% as singletons. Germline CDR1 and CDR2: SGHRS and YFSETQ. V was trimmed by 6 bases and J by 0 bases, leaving 9 bases between them. The CDR3 contains 14 residues. The specimen sequenced was PBMCs. The TCR sequence derives from a man between 50 and 59 years old in good health and CMV-seronegative. The chain combines TRBV5-1 with TRBJ1-4, with D unclear. The CDR3 bases are TGCGCCAGCACCTTCGACTCAACTAATGAAAAACTGTTTTTT. Amino acids: CASTFDSTNEKLFF.